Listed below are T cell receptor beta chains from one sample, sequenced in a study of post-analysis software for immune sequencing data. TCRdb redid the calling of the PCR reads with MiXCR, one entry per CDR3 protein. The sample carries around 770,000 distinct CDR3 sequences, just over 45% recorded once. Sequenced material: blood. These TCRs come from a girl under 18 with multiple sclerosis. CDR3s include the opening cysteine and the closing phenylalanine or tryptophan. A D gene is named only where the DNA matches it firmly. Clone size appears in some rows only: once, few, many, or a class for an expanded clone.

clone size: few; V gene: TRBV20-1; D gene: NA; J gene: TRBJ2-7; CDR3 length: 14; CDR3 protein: CSARDEGQTYEQYF; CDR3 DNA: TGCAGTGCTAGAGACGAGGGACAAACCTACGAGCAGTACTTC
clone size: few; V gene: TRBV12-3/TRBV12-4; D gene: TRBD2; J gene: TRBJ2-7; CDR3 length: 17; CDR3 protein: CASSSGNLAGTYYEQYF; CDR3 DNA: TGTGCCAGCAGTTCGGGTAATTTAGCGGGAACCTACTACGAGCAGTACTTC
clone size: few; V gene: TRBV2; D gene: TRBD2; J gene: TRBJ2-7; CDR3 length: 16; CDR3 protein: CASSGLPSGRAHEQYF; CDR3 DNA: TGTGCCAGCAGTGGATTGCCTAGCGGGAGGGCCCACGAGCAGTACTTC
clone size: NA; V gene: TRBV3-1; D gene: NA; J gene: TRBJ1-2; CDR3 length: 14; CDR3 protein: CASSPDRYNYGYTF; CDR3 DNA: TGTGCCAGCAGCCCGGACCGCTATAACTATGGCTACACCTTC
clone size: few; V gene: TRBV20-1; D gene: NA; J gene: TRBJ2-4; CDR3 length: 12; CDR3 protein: CSARALGDIQYF; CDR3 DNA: TGCAGTGCTAGGGCATTAGGGGACATTCAGTACTTC
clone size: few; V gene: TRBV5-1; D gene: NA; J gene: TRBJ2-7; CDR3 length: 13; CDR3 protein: CASSLEGIDEQYF; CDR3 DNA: TGCGCCAGCAGCTTGGAGGGAATCGACGAGCAGTACTTC
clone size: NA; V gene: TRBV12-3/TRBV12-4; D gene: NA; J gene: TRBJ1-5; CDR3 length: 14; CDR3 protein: CASSSGYSNQPQHF; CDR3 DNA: TGTGCCAGCAGCTCAGGGTATAGCAATCAGCCCCAGCATTTT
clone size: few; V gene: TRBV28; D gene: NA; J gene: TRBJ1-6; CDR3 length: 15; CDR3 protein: CASTLGGPTSSPLHF; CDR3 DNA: TGTGCCAGCACCCTGGGGGGCCCGACGAGTTCACCCCTCCACTTT
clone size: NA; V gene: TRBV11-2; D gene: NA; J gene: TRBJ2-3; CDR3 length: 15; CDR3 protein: CASSDADRPTDTQYF; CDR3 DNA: TGTGCCAGCAGCGACGCAGATAGGCCCACAGATACGCAGTATTTT
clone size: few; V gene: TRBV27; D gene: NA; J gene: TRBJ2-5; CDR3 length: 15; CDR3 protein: CASNSLDRYQETQYF; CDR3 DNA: TGTGCCAGCAATTCCCTCGACAGATACCAAGAGACCCAGTACTTC
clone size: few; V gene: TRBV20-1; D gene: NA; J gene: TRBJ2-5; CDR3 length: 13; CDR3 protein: CSARDPGLETQYF; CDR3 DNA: TGCAGTGCTAGAGATCCGGGGCTGGAGACCCAGTACTTC
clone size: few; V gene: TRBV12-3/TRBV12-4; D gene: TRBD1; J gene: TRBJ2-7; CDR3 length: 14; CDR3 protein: CASRRQGFAHEQYF; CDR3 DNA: TGTGCCAGCAGAAGACAGGGATTCGCCCACGAGCAGTACTTC
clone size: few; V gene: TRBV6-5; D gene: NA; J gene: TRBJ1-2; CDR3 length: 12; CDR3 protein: CASSSRAYGYTF; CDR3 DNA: TGTGCCAGCAGTTCCCGGGCCTATGGCTACACCTTC
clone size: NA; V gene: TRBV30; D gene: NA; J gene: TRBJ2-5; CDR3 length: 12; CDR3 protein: CALGRNQETQYF; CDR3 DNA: TGTGCCTTGGGAAGGAACCAAGAGACCCAGTACTTC
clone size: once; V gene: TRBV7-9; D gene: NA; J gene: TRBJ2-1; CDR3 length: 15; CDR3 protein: CASSLAVTTYNEQFF; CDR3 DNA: TGTGCCAGCAGCTTAGCCGTCACCACCTACAATGAGCAGTTCTTC
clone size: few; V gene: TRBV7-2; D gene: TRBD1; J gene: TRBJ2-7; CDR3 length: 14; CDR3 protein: CASSPRTGRNEQYF; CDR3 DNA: TGTGCCAGCAGCCCACGGACAGGGAGGAACGAGCAGTACTTC
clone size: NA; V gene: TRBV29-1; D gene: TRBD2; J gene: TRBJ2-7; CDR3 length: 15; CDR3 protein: CSVEERASGHNEQYF; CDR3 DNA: TGCAGCGTTGAAGAAAGGGCTAGCGGGCACAATGAGCAGTACTTC
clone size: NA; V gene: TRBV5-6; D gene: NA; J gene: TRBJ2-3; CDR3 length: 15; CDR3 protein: CASSPSRILPDTQYF; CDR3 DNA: TGTGCCAGCAGCCCCTCTAGGATACTTCCAGATACGCAGTATTTT
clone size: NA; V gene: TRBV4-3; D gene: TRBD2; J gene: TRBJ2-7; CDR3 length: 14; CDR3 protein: CASSPGLAGVEQYF; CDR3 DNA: TGCGCCAGCAGCCCGGGACTAGCGGGAGTCGAGCAGTACTTC
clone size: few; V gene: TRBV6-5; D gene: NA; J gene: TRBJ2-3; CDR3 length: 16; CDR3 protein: CASSYKAGASTDTQYF; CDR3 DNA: TGTGCCAGCAGTTACAAGGCAGGGGCCAGCACAGATACGCAGTATTTT
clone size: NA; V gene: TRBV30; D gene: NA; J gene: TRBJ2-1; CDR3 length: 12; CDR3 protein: CAWSSTGNEQFF; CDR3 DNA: TGTGCCTGGAGTAGTACAGGTAATGAGCAGTTCTTC
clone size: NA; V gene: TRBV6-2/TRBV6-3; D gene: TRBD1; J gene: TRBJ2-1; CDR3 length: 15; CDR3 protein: CASSLTGQGWNEQFF; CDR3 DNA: TGTGCCAGCAGTCTCACGGGACAGGGCTGGAATGAGCAGTTCTTC
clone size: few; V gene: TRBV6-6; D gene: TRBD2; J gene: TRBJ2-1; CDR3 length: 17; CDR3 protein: CASSSRVTSGRLNEQFF; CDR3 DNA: TGTGCCAGCAGTTCCAGGGTTACTAGCGGGAGGTTGAATGAGCAGTTCTTC
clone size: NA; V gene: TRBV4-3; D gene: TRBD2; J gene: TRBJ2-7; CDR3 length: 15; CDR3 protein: CASSHGLAGVYEQYF; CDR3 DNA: TGCGCCAGCAGCCATGGACTAGCGGGAGTCTACGAGCAGTACTTC
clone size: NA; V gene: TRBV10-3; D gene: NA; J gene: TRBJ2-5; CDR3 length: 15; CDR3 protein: CAISEPGTHQETQYF; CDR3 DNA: TGTGCCATCAGTGAACCCGGGACTCATCAAGAGACCCAGTACTTC
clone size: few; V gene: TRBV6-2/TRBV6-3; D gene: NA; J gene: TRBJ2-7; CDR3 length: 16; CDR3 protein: CASSYPGQQDSYEQYF; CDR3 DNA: TGTGCCAGCAGTTACCCGGGGCAGCAAGACTCCTACGAGCAGTACTTC
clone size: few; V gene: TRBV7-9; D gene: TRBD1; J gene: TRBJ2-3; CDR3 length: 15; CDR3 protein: CASSLAGQGTDTQYF; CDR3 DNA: TGTGCCAGCAGTTTAGCGGGACAGGGGACAGATACGCAGTATTTT
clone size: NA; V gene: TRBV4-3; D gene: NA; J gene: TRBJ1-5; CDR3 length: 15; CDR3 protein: CASSQGLNSNQPQHF; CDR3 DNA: TGCGCCAGCAGCCAAGGACTGAATAGCAATCAGCCCCAGCATTTT
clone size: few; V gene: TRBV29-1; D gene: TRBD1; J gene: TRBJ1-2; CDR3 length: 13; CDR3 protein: CSGVGQGNYGYTF; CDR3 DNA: TGCAGCGGCGTAGGACAGGGGAACTATGGCTACACCTTC
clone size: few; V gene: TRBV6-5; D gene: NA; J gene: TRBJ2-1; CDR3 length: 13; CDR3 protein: CASSYGSSNEQFF; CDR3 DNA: TGTGCCAGCAGTTACGGCTCTAGCAATGAGCAGTTCTTC
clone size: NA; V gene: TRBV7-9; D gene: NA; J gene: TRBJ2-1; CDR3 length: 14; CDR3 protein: CASRSGREYNEQFF; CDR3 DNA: TGTGCCAGCAGATCGGGGAGAGAGTACAATGAGCAGTTCTTC
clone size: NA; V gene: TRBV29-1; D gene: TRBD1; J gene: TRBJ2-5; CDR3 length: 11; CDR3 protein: CSVEDRGLTYF; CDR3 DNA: TGCAGCGTTGAGGACAGGGGGCTTACGTACTTC
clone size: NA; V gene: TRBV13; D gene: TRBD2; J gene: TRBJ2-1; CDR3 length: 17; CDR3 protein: CASSLGGRAPSGNEQFF; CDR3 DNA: TGTGCCAGCAGCTTAGGAGGGAGGGCCCCGTCTGGCAATGAGCAGTTCTTC
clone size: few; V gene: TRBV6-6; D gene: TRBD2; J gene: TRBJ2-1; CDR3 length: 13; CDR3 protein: CASKTSGHNEQFF; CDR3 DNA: TGTGCCAGCAAGACTAGCGGGCACAATGAGCAGTTCTTC
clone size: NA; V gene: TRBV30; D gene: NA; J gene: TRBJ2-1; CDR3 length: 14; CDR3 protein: CAWTDGSSYNEQFF; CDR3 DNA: TGTGCCTGGACGGACGGGAGCTCCTACAATGAGCAGTTCTTC
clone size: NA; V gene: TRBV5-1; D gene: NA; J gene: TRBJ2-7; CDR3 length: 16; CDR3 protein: CASSLAWRDSSYEQYF; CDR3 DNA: TGCGCCAGCAGCTTGGCCTGGAGGGACTCCTCCTACGAGCAGTACTTC
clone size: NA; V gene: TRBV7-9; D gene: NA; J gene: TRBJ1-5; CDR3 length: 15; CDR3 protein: CASSHGTDANQPQHF; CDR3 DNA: TGTGCCAGCAGCCACGGGACCGATGCCAATCAGCCCCAGCATTTT
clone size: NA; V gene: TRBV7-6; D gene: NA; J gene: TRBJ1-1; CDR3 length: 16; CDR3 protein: CASSLLLPDPNTEAFF; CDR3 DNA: TGTGCCAGCAGCTTACTCCTGCCAGACCCCAACACTGAAGCTTTCTTT
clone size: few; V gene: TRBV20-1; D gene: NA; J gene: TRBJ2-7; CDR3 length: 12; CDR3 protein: CSARHRVYEQYF; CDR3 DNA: TGCAGTGCTAGGCACAGGGTCTACGAGCAGTACTTC
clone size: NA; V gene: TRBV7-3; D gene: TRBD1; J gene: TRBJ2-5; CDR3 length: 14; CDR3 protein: CASSSTGGAETQYF; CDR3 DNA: TGTGCCAGCAGCTCGACAGGGGGCGCCGAGACCCAGTACTTC
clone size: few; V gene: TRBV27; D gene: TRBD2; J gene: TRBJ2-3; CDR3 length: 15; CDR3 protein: CASSPLAGDGDTQYF; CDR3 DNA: TGTGCCAGCAGTCCCTTAGCGGGAGATGGAGATACGCAGTATTTT
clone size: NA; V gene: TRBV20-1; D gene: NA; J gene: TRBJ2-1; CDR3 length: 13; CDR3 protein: CSAGDVRLGEQFF; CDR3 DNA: TGCAGTGCTGGAGACGTTCGGCTAGGGGAGCAGTTCTTC
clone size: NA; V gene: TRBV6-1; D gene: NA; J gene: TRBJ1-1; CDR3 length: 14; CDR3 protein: CASSEGVGNTEAFF; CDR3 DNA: TGTGCCAGCAGTGAAGGGGTGGGGAACACTGAAGCTTTCTTT
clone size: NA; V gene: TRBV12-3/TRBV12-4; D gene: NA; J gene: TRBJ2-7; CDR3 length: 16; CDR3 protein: CASSRGVQGSSYEQYF; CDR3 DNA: TGTGCCAGCAGTCGAGGGGTTCAGGGGAGCTCCTACGAGCAGTACTTC
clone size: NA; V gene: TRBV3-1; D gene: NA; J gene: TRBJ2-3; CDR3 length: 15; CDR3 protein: CASSQVWTTTDTQYF; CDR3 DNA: TGTGCCAGCAGCCAAGTGTGGACTACCACGGATACGCAGTATTTT